This T cell receptor beta chain was sequenced for a study of beta chain features in type 1 diabetes. Broader study findings: Shorter TCRB CDR3s, moderately but significantly so, were found in Type 1 diabetes patients in all four CD4+ subsets.

Expressed TCRB transcripts got sequenced, as all isolated RNA was reverse transcribed. Only in-frame clones appear in the TCRdb table, and some are missing; sequencing was by immunoSEQ multiplex PCR. The data contain about 230,000 clones, more than 15% of them seen just once; the ten biggest clones take up more than 0.075%. Stem cell-like memory, regulatory, central memory and naive CD4+ cells were sorted via CD45RO/CCR7/CD25/CD127/CD95/CD27. This clone has more than one count but fewer than ten. The antigen is unknown. Germline V gives CDR1 LGHNA, CDR2 YNFKEQ. V lost 0 bases to trimming and J lost 6 bases, with 12 bases between them. The CDR3 loop spans 15 amino acids.

The J gene is TRBJ2-1, the V gene TRBV4-2; possible D gene TRBD2, 5 bases. Input material: naive CD4+ T cells from blood. The receptor was derived from a young man with type 1 diabetes. The CDR3 sequence: CASSQDPGVFNEQFF. The CDR3 coding sequence is TGTGCCAGCAGCCAAGATCCCGGGGTCTTCAATGAGCAGTTCTTC.